This TCR beta chain comes out of a study of pediatric ulcerative colitis. Study-wide results and limits: Two patients' blood samples yielded substantially fewer templates. Compared with controls, ulcerative colitis showed greater blood-rectum clone sharing. No controls had the two rectal clonotypes shared by ulcerative colitis patients.

In regard to this clone: Its antigen is currently unknown.

Each sample received Survey-level depth of up to 500,000 reads. TCRdb's table, derived via immunoSEQ multiplex PCR, lists solely in-frame clones and lacks some. The table includes more than 45,000 clones, 85% to 90% detected once. Sequencing used blood. The TCR was taken from a boy between 10 and 17 years old who was a control in a study of pediatric ulcerative colitis.

The CDR3 coding sequence is TGTGCCAGCTCACCACGGGACAGGGGAAGTACTGAAGCTTTCTTT. Its protein is CASSPRDRGSTEAFF. The rearrangement links TRBV18 to TRBJ1-1; 10 bases are shared with TRBD1. CDR1 is KGHSH, CDR2 LQKENI, per germline. The length of the CDR3 is 15 residues. Trimming removed 1 base from V and 5 bases from J; junction bases left unmatched: 4.